This T cell receptor beta chain was found in a study of blood T cell repertoires in COVID-19. Study as a whole: Collection of acute and convalescent COVID-19 samples took place in the United States, Italy and Spain. Sources were T cells, B-cell-depleted T cells, or PBMCs; the material itself was cDNA or gDNA.

Germline V gene lookup returns CDR1 SNHLY and CDR2 FYNNEI. CDR3 length equals 12 residues. Trimming removed 6 bases from V and 9 bases from J, with 12 bases in between. As processed by the authors: For nucleated cells, counts were estimated from reference gene primer amplification. This table comes from immunoSEQ multiplex PCR, and its TCRdb copy is limited to in-frame clones, with some not included. V and J calls and clone size come straight from that table; D and trimming were deduced from the DNA. The sample holds almost 50,000 clones, 68% seen once. This clone was counted only a few times. This rearrangement joins TRBV2 to TRBJ2-1; D might be TRBD2 (7 bases). Sequencing input: peripheral blood. The clonotype was recovered from a woman in her 70s with acute or convalescent COVID-19. CDR3: CASREGGLEQFF. The CDR3 nucleotides read TGTGCCAGCAGGGAGGGGGGGCTTGAGCAGTTCTTC.